These T cell receptor beta chains were read from a single sample in a study of blood T cells in healthy people across ages. TCRdb reanalysed the 5' RACE reads using MiXCR and keeps one entry per CDR3 protein. This sample has about 1,500,000 distinct CDR3 sequences; roughly 27% occur once, and the top ten carry 7.7%. Material for sequencing was blood. The receptors here all came from a young woman in good health. Each CDR3 is given without its conserved first and last residue.

V: TRBV20-1
J: TRBJ2-3
CDR3: SARVFQGQGVKYTQY

V: TRBV5-1
J: TRBJ1-1
CDR3: ASSLGTGRIAF

V: TRBV12-3/TRBV12-4
J: TRBJ2-7
CDR3: ASRKGTSGNSYEQY

V: TRBV4-1
J: TRBJ1-1
CDR3: ASSQGLGQTEAF

V: TRBV11-1
J: TRBJ1-4
CDR3: ASARGEKLF

V: TRBV12-3/TRBV12-4
J: TRBJ2-3
CDR3: ASRRTGGDTQY

V: TRBV12-3/TRBV12-4
J: TRBJ2-1
CDR3: TSSLLLAGGPNEQF

V: TRBV14
J: TRBJ2-1
CDR3: ASSQGGRGSYNEQF

V: TRBV30
J: TRBJ2-5
CDR3: AWSVQTLGRETQY

V: TRBV9
J: TRBJ2-3
CDR3: ASSGGGLVDTQY

V: TRBV28
J: TRBJ2-3
CDR3: ATSGTGSTDTQY

V: TRBV20-1
J: TRBJ1-2
CDR3: SARDVAGGGYGYT

V: TRBV7-2
J: TRBJ1-6
CDR3: ASSLDDRATRPLH

V: TRBV29-1
J: TRBJ2-7
CDR3: SVEGLPGDASYEQY

V: TRBV2
J: TRBJ2-7
CDR3: ASSEGGGDYEQY

V: TRBV6-2/TRBV6-3
J: TRBJ2-1
CDR3: ASSYLKGLKFEQF

V: TRBV18
J: TRBJ1-2
CDR3: ASSPKRSQGTGHT

V: TRBV28
J: TRBJ2-7
CDR3: ASSPQGALNEQY

V: TRBV6-1
J: TRBJ2-3
CDR3: ASSEVVRYTDTQY

V: TRBV12-3/TRBV12-4
J: TRBJ1-5
CDR3: AGSPVGLGSQPQH

V: TRBV4-1
J: TRBJ2-1
CDR3: ASSQGFADYNEQF

V: TRBV20-1
J: TRBJ2-5
CDR3: NARDGGWETQY

V: TRBV20-1
J: TRBJ1-2
CDR3: SAPLGGGYT

V: TRBV7-9
J: TRBJ1-2
CDR3: ASSPRQGARGYT

V: TRBV5-1
J: TRBJ1-1
CDR3: ASSLVGTESEAF

V: TRBV11-1
J: TRBJ2-5
CDR3: ASSFRPPAAGQETQY

V: TRBV5-1
J: TRBJ2-1
CDR3: ASGPAGGSEQF

V: TRBV6-6
J: TRBJ2-5
CDR3: ASRLDREETQY

V: TRBV4-1
J: TRBJ1-2
CDR3: ASSHPLGQFYGYT

V: TRBV18
J: TRBJ2-4
CDR3: ASSEFAQTGEQY

V: TRBV5-1
J: TRBJ1-2
CDR3: ASSFGRDVYGYT

V: TRBV5-1
J: TRBJ2-2
CDR3: ASSLDFSIGGLF

V: TRBV20-1
J: TRBJ1-1
CDR3: SARPPEGGAF

V: TRBV28
J: TRBJ1-5
CDR3: AGRSNQPQH

V: TRBV29-1
J: TRBJ2-1
CDR3: SGLGQGIFYNEQF